Detailed here is one TCR beta chain. Germline V gene lookup returns CDR1 SGHDN and CDR2 FVKESK. The CDR3 sequence is 14 residues long. V dropped 1 base and J dropped 7; count of bases not matched to a gene: 7. The record originates from a study of blood T cell repertoires in COVID-19. Study in general: Samples of COVID-19 (acute and convalescent) were obtained from the United States, Italy and Spain.

Data came from immunoSEQ multiplex PCR; TCRdb stores just in-frame clones and leaves some out. The table has roughly 290,000 clones, approximately 85% seen once. This sequence was found in a human donor with COVID-19, enrolled during active disease. The donor label of this sample is uncertain. V usage is TRBV14 and J usage is TRBJ2-7; 7 bases match TRBD1. The source material was peripheral blood. The CDR3 is CASSQGRGTGEQYF. The CDR3 nucleotides are TGTGCCAGCAGCCAAGGCAGGGGGACGGGGGAGCAGTACTTC.